The clone carrying this T cell receptor (beta chain) has a handful of counts. Its antigen is currently unknown. The sample originates from a study of T cell responses to AZD1222 COVID-19 vaccine. Across the whole study: Second doses were pooled across both intervals (about 4 or about 12 weeks).

Study outcomes and limitations: Spike was spanned by vaccine-associated CD4 TCRs, which were dominant at 160-218 and 743-854. Researchers took repertoire samples only after the peak T cell response had come.

Assay: immunoSEQ multiplex PCR; the TCRdb copy retains only in-frame clones and omits some. The table has 100,000 to 150,000 clones, approximately 90% seen once. The germline CDR1 and CDR2 sequences are DFQATT and SNEGSKA (reference sequence). The ends were cut back, 3 bases at V and 0 bases at J, with 11 bases in the middle. The CDR3 totals 14 residues. This sequence joins TRBV20-1 and TRBJ1-2, with D unclear. The receptor was derived from an adult in good health. The starting material was peripheral blood, obtained on day 0 of AZD1222 vaccination. The CDR3 loop reads CSASLRQANYGYTF. The CDR3 nucleotides read TGCAGTGCTAGTTTGCGGCAGGCTAACTATGGCTACACCTTC.